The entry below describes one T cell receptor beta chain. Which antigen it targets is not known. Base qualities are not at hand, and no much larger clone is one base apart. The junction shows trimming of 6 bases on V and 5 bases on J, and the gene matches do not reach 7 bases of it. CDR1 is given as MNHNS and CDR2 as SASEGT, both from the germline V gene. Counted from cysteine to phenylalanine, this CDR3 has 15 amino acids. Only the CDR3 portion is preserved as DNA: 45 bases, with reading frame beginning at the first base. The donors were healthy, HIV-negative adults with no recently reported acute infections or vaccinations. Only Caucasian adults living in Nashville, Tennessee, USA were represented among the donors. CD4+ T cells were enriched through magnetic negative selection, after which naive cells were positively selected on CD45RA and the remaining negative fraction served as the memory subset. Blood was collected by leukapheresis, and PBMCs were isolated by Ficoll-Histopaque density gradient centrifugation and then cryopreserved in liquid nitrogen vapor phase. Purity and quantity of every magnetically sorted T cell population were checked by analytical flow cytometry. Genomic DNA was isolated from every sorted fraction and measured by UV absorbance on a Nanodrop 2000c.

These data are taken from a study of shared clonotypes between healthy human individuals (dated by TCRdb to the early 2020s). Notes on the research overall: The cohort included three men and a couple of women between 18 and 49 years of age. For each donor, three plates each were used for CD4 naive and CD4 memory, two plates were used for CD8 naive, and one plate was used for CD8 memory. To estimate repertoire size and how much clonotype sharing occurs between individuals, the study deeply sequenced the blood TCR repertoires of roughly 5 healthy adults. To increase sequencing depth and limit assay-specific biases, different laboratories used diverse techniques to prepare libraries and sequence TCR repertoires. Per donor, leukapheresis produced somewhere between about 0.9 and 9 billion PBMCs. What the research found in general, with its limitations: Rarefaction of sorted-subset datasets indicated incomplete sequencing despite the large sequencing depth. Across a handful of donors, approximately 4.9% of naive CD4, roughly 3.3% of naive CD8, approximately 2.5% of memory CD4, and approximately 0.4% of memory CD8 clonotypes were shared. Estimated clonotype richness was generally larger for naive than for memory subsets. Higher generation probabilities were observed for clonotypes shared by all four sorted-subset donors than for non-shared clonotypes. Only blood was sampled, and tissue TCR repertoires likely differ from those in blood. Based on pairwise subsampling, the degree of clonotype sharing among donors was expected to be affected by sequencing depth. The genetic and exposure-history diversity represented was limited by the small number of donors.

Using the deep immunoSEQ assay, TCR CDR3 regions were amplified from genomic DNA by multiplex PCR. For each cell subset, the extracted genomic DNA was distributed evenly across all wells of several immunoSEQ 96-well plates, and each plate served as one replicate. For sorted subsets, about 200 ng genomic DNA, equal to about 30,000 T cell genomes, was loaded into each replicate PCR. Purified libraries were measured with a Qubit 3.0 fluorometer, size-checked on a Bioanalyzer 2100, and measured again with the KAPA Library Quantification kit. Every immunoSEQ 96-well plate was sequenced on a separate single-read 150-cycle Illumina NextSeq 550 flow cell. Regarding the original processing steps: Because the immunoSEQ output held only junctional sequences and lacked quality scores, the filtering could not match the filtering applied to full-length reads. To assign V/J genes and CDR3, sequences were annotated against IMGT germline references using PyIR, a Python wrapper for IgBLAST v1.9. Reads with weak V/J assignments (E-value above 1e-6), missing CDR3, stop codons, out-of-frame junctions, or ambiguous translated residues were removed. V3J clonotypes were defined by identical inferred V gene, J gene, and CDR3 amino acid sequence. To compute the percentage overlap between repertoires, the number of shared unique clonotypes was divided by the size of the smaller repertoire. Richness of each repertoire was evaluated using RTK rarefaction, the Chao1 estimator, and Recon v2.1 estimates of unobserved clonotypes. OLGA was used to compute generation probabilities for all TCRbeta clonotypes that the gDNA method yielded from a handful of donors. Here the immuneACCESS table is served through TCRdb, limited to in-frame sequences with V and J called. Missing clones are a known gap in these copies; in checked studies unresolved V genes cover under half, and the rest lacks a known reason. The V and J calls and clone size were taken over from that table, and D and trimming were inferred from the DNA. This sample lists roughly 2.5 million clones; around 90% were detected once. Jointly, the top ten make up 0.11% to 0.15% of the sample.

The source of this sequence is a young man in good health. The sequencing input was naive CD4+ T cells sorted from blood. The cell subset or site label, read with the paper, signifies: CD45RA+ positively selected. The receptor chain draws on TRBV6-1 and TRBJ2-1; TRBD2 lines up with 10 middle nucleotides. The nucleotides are TGTGCCAGCAGCCCACTAGCGGGGAGCAACAATGAGCAGTTCTTC. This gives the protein CASSPLAGSNNEQFF.